Following are 18 T cell receptor beta chains from one sample sequenced in a study of early T cells in non-severe SARS-CoV-2 infection. TCRdb independently ran MiXCR on the 5' RACE reads; one entry per CDR3 protein. The data show around 61,000 distinct CDR3 sequences, roughly 15% seen once. This specimen consisted of whole blood, obtained at baseline. Receptors originate from an adult who was a healthcare worker with PCR-confirmed SARS-CoV-2 infection or an uninfected control (not recorded which).

The chain links TRBV4-1 to TRBJ2-7; TRBD1 or TRBD2 may be the D gene (5 bases each). Deletions cut 1 base from V and 4 bases from J, with 14 bases between. Per the germline V gene, CDR1 is MGHRA and CDR2 is YSYEKL. CDR3 length: 15 amino acids. The CDR3: CASSQGPGTVYEQYF. CDR3 nucleotide sequence: TGCGCCAGCAGCCAAGGCCCGGGGACGGTATACGAGCAGTACTTC.

This clonotype occurred many times. The chain uses TRBV28 and TRBJ2-3, with 9 bases identical to TRBD1. J gave up 2 bases and V 11 bases, and 11 bases lay outside the gene matches. CDR1 MDHEN and CDR2 SYDVKM come from the germline V gene. This CDR3 has 15 amino acids. CDR3 sequence: CASSGTGIFTDTQYF. The CDR3 DNA reads TGTGCCTCATCGGGGACAGGGATCTTCACAGATACGCAGTATTTT.

Only a few counts were recorded for this clonotype. The V gene is TRBV2, the J gene TRBJ2-7; D unclear. The V end was cut by 6 bases, the J end by 7 bases, with 13 bases between. The length of the CDR3 is 12 residues. Germline-derived CDR1 and CDR2 are SNHLY and FYNNEI. CDR3 loop: CASRERFEEQYF. The CDR3 DNA sequence: TGTGCCAGCAGGGAAAGATTCGAAGAGCAGTACTTC.

This clonotype was detected a few times. The rearrangement uses TRBV12-3 or TRBV12-4 and TRBJ2-5; maybe TRBD2 (5 bases). CDR3 length equals 15 residues. V lost 5 bases and J 2 bases, leaving 15 bases between the germline ends. The CDR3 DNA follows: TGTGCCAGCAGTCCGGGATTAGCCGTTCAAGAGACCCAGTACTTC. Its protein product is CASSPGLAVQETQYF.

V usage is TRBV29-1 and J usage is TRBJ1-1; TRBD1 is a possible D gene (5 bases). V lost 5 bases, J lost 5 bases, and 9 bases lay in between. CDR3 length equals 11 residues. Looked up from germline, CDR1 is SQVTM and CDR2 is ANQGSEA. CDR3 sequence: CSVISGTEAFF. The CDR3 DNA sequence: TGCAGCGTTATTTCAGGGACTGAAGCTTTCTTT.

The chain joins TRBV15 to TRBJ2-3; D might be TRBD2 (6 bases). Germline V CDR1 and CDR2: LNHNV, YYDKDF (reference sequence). The V and J ends lost 8 bases and 0 bases respectively, with 15 bases between them. This CDR3 is built from 15 residues. CDR3 residues: CATRGGTSSTDTQYF. DNA of the CDR3: TGTGCCACCCGTGGCGGGACGTCGAGCACAGATACGCAGTATTTT.

A single count supports this clonotype. DNA for the CDR3: TGTGCCAGCAATTCCTACAATGAGCAGTTCTTC. Protein sequence: CASNSYNEQFF. The rearrangement uses TRBV2 and TRBJ2-1; D gene uncertain. CDR3 length: 11 residues. Deletions cut 7 bases from V and 1 base from J, with 2 bases between. The germline V gene has CDR1 SNHLY and CDR2 FYNNEI.

This clonotype has at least ten counts. The rearrangement links TRBV7-9 to TRBJ2-1, with no clear D. Between the trimmed V and J ends, which lost 1 base and 9 bases, there was a span of 13 bases. Germline V gene lookup returns CDR1 SEHNR and CDR2 FQNEAQ (reference sequence). There are 14 residues in the CDR3. This CDR3 reads CASSLGVSSSEQFF. In DNA form, the CDR3 reads TGTGCCAGCAGCTTAGGGGTCAGTTCGAGTGAGCAGTTCTTC.

The rearrangement links TRBV19 to TRBJ2-7, with a possible D match to TRBD2 (5 bases). Per germline, CDR1 LNHDA and CDR2 SQIVND (reference sequence). The CDR3 contains 14 residues. V lost 4 bases and J 2 bases, leaving 12 bases between the germline ends. The CDR3 loop is CASSNRRSPYEQYF. CDR3 DNA: TGTGCCAGTAGTAATCGGAGGTCCCCCTACGAGCAGTACTTC.

This sequence joins TRBV12-3 or TRBV12-4 and TRBJ2-7; D not certain. V dropped 7 bases and J dropped 0 bases, with 7 bases sitting between them. The CDR3 totals 12 residues. CDR3 sequence: CASTDTSYEQYF. The CDR3 region has the DNA TGTGCCAGCACTGACACCTCCTACGAGCAGTACTTC.

This clonotype came up a few times. The J gene is TRBJ2-7, the V gene TRBV20-1, with 8 bases matching TRBD2. The junction had 10 bases not matched to a gene; V was cut back by 0 bases and J by 9 bases. Germline CDR1 DFQATT, CDR2 SNEGSKA (reference sequence). CDR3 size: 14 residues. CDR3 bases: TGCAGTGCTAGAGATCCCAGCGGGAGTTCGGTGCAGTACTTC. Translated, it gives CSARDPSGSSVQYF.

The CDR3 here is CASSLLDNEQFF. The CDR3, as DNA: TGTGCCAGCAGCTTGTTAGACAATGAGCAGTTCTTC. V is TRBV5-5 and J is TRBJ2-1; D is unresolved. The V end lost 1 base, the J end lost 5 bases, and 4 bases lay between the germline ends. Germline values: CDR1 SGHKS, CDR2 YYEKEE (reference sequence). The CDR3 spans 12 residues.

V is TRBV20-1 and J is TRBJ1-5; a weak D match, TRBD1 (5 bases). Trimming pared 5 bases from V and 4 bases from J, leaving 9 bases between. The germline V gene encodes CDR1 DFQATT and CDR2 SNEGSKA (reference sequence). This CDR3 region has 12 residues. Written as DNA, the CDR3 is TGCAGTGCTTATAGACAGAATCAGCCCCAGCATTTT. Its translation: CSAYRQNQPQHF.

This clonotype has more than one count but fewer than ten. V usage is TRBV5-1 and J usage is TRBJ2-6, with unresolved D. CDR3 length: 17 amino acids. The V gene lost 0 bases and the J gene lost 2 bases, with 12 bases spanning the gap. Germline assignment: CDR1 SGHRS and CDR2 YFSETQ. CDR3 region: CASSLDSPRAGANVLTF. CDR3 sequence (DNA): TGCGCCAGCAGCTTGGACAGCCCCCGGGCTGGGGCCAACGTCCTGACTTTC.

This clonotype was detected a few times. The rearrangement joins TRBV27 to TRBJ2-1, with D possibly matching TRBD2 (6 bases). This CDR3 contains 16 residues. Germline loops: CDR1 MNHEY, CDR2 SMNVEV (reference sequence). Deletions cut 4 bases from V and 4 bases from J, with 17 bases between. CDR3 protein: CASSYGGAIPYNEQFF. In DNA form, the CDR3 reads TGTGCCAGCAGTTACGGGGGAGCAATACCTTACAATGAGCAGTTCTTC.

There are many counts of this clonotype. The gene calls are TRBV27 and TRBJ2-3; D may be TRBD2 (5 bases). The germline CDR1 and CDR2 sequences are MNHEY and SMNVEV (reference sequence). The germline V and J ends were trimmed by 0 bases and 5 bases, with 12 bases remaining between them. The CDR3 is 15 residues long. CDR3 protein: CASSLSRLAGDTQYF. CDR3 DNA: TGTGCCAGCAGTTTATCACGGCTAGCAGGAGATACGCAGTATTTT.

The gene calls are TRBV28 and TRBJ2-7; perhaps TRBD2 as D (6 bases). Trimming took 4 bases from V and 3 from J, leaving 16 bases between them. The length of the CDR3 is 15 residues. Germline CDR1 MDHEN, CDR2 SYDVKM. The CDR3 DNA follows: TGTGCCAGCAGTTCCTCTAGCGCCTTATTCTACGAGCAGTACTTC. It is translated as CASSSSSALFYEQYF. The full variable domain, rest sourced from reference TRBV28 and TRBJ2-7, is DVKVTQSSRYLVKRTGEKVFLECVQDMDHENMFWYRQDPGLGLRLIYFSYDVKMKEKGDIPEGYSVSREKKERFSLILESASTNQTSMYLCASSSSSALFYEQYFGPGTRLTVT.

This clonotype has a handful of counts. The chain joins TRBV10-1 to TRBJ1-4; no clear D. The CDR3 has 13 residues. Trimming took off 5 bases at V and 5 bases at J, with 9 bases between the two ends. Germline CDR1 WNHNN, CDR2 SYGVQD (reference sequence). CDR3 nucleotides: TGCGCCAGCAGTAAGACGGGGAATGAAAAACTGTTTTTT. It translates to CASSKTGNEKLFF.